The T cell receptor beta chain described here comes from a study of OX40 agonist ivuxolimab in advanced cancers. About the research overall: The dose-escalation cohort was about 83% male, with a mean age of 60 years, ranging about 23 to 90.

With respect to this clone: Its specificity is not known.

V was cut by 2 bases and J by 3 bases, with 11 bases left in between. CDR3 size: 15 residues. Germline CDR1 reads SGHNT; CDR2 reads YYREEE (reference sequence). Findings of the study overall: The investigators did not determine what antigen specificity the expanded peripheral T cells had.

Only in-frame clones appear in the TCRdb table, and some are missing; sequencing was by immunoSEQ multiplex PCR. Among 65,000 to 95,000 clones listed, approximately 89% were seen once. This TCR came from an adult with an advanced solid tumor such as melanoma, head and neck, liver or kidney cancer. V and J are TRBV5-4 and TRBJ1-4; no firm D call. Sequencing was performed on CD4+ or CD8+ T cells sorted from blood, taken in a trial of the OX40 agonist ivuxolimab. The CDR3 spells CASSLGGGSNEKLFF. CDR3 bases: TGTGCCAGCAGCTTAGGTGGCGGATCTAATGAAAAACTGTTTTTT.